These 28 T cell receptor beta chains were sequenced from one sample in a study of T cell responses to AZD1222 COVID-19 vaccine. Assay: immunoSEQ multiplex PCR; the TCRdb copy retains only in-frame clones and omits some. The profile shows approximately 150,000 clones, approximately 90% of them singletons. Material: peripheral blood, obtained on day 0 of AZD1222 vaccination. The source of these receptors is an adult in good health.

This sequence joins TRBV30 and TRBJ2-5; weak D call: TRBD2 (6 bases). Trimming took off 1 base at V and 4 bases at J, with 16 bases between the two ends. This CDR3 is built from 15 residues. The germline V gene encodes CDR1 GTSNPN and CDR2 SVGIG (reference sequence). CDR3 nucleotides: TGTGCCTGGAGTGGGCCAGGAGGGATTTCAGAGACCCAGTACTTC. This codes for CAWSGPGGISETQYF.

This chain connects TRBV28 to TRBJ1-6; the D gene is possibly TRBD1 (5 bases). Trimming removed 7 bases at V and 7 bases at J, with 17 bases between. Germline V gene sequence: CDR1 MDHEN, CDR2 SYDVKM. The CDR3 loop spans 15 amino acids. The CDR3 sequence: CASTKTGTLNSPLHF. CDR3 DNA sequence: TGTGCCAGCACCAAGACCGGGACCCTGAATTCACCCCTCCACTTT.

The gene calls are TRBV11-2 and TRBJ1-2; D not resolved. V was shortened by 1 base and J by 8 bases, with 11 bases between the two germline ends. CDR1 SGHAT and CDR2 FQNNGV come from the germline V gene. This CDR3 contains 13 residues. CDR3 in DNA: TGTGCCAGCAGCTTAGTTGTCGGCCGGGGCTACACCTTC. It translates to CASSLVVGRGYTF. The full variable domain, with the rest looked up from reference TRBV11-2 and TRBJ1-2, is EAGVAQSPRYKIIEKRQSVAFWCNPISGHATLYWYQQILGQGPKLLIQFQNNGVVDDSQLPKDRFSAERLKGVDSTLKIQPAKLEDSAVYLCASSLVVGRGYTFGSGTRLTVV.

The V and J genes are TRBV28 and TRBJ2-7; the D is unclear. Germline loops: CDR1 MDHEN, CDR2 SYDVKM. Trimming removed 7 bases at V and 0 bases at J, with 10 bases between. The CDR3 totals 13 residues. CDR3 in amino acids: CASTHALSYEQYF. In DNA form, the CDR3 reads TGTGCCAGCACCCACGCGCTCTCCTACGAGCAGTACTTC.

The chain joins TRBV5-8 to TRBJ2-1, with 12 positions matching TRBD2. The CDR3 sequence is 17 residues long. The V gene's germline CDR1 is SGHTS and CDR2 YDEGEE. The trim removed 4 bases at V and 6 bases at J, leaving 11 bases unmatched. The CDR3 sequence: CASSPRETSGGTNEQFF. The CDR3 DNA is TGTGCCAGCAGCCCCAGAGAGACTAGCGGGGGTACCAATGAGCAGTTCTTC.

The sample holds one count of this clone. The chain employs TRBV6-5 and TRBJ2-2, with a possible D match to TRBD1 (6 bases). The CDR3 consists of 13 residues. Germline V gives CDR1 MNHEY, CDR2 SVGAGI. V lost 6 bases to trimming and J lost 6 bases, with 11 bases between them. For the CDR3, the DNA is TGTGCCAGCAGAACAGGGTTTGCCGGGGAGCTGTTTTTT. Translating it yields CASRTGFAGELFF.

The chain links TRBV24-1 to TRBJ2-7; perhaps D is TRBD1 or TRBD2 (7 bases each). Germline V CDR1 and CDR2: KGHDR, SFDVKD. Trimming cost V 9 bases and J 2 bases, with 19 bases left between them. The CDR3 loop spans 15 amino acids. The CDR3 region is CATRAGGTTPYEQYF. Written as DNA, the CDR3 is TGTGCCACCCGGGCAGGGGGGACTACCCCCTACGAGCAGTACTTC.

The chain employs TRBV3-1 (or the pseudogene TRBV3-2) and TRBJ1-1; D not certain. Germline CDR1 reads LGHDT; CDR2 reads YNNKEL (reference sequence). The CDR3 consists of 14 residues. V lost 2 bases and J lost 9, with 16 bases in between. The CDR3 nucleotides read TGTGCCAGCAGCCAATTAAACGGAGACCAAAAAGCTTTCTTT. This encodes CASSQLNGDQKAFF.

V usage is TRBV9 and J usage is TRBJ2-1; D is unclear. This CDR3 has 17 amino acids. Germline V gene sequence: CDR1 SGDLS, CDR2 YYNGEE. V shed 3 bases and J shed 6 bases, with 22 bases lying between them. For the CDR3, the DNA is TGTGCCAGCAGCGCCCCCCACCGGGTCGAATTGAGCAATGAGCAGTTCTTC. As protein: CASSAPHRVELSNEQFF.

The chain carries TRBV10-3 and TRBJ1-3; TRBD1 matches 9 bases. The CDR3 is made up of 14 amino acids. The J segment lost 0 bases and the V segment lost 8 bases, leaving 2 bases of the junction unmatched. The germline CDR1 and CDR2 sequences are ENHRY and SYGVKD. This CDR3 is CAIRDRDSGNTIYF. The DNA of the CDR3 is TGTGCCATCCGGGACAGGGACTCTGGAAACACCATATATTTT.

This clone came up once. This rearrangement joins TRBV5-4 to TRBJ2-7, with 9 bases aligning to TRBD1. V was clipped by 3 bases and J by 3 bases; unmatched bases: 7. CDR3 length equals 15 residues. Per germline, CDR1 SGHNT and CDR2 YYREEE (reference sequence). The CDR3 sequence is CASSSTGGLLYEQYF. The CDR3 DNA sequence: TGTGCCAGCAGCTCTACAGGGGGCCTCCTCTACGAGCAGTACTTC.

This chain links TRBV10-1 with TRBJ2-1; D could derive from TRBD1 or TRBD2 (5 bases each). The CDR3 is 18 residues long. The V and J ends lost 3 bases and 1 base respectively, with 19 bases between them. CDR1 is WNHNN, CDR2 SYGVQD, per germline (reference sequence). CDR3 nucleotides: TGCGCCAGCAGTGATCCCCAAATCCTGGGGGTATCCTACAATGAGCAGTTCTTC. As protein: CASSDPQILGVSYNEQFF.

CDR3 protein: CASSTAKAGGPPEQYF. The CDR3 bases are TGTGCCAGCAGTACGGCCAAAGCGGGAGGGCCACCCGAGCAGTACTTC. The rearrangement uses TRBV27 and TRBJ2-7, with 10 bases aligning to TRBD2. Germline CDR1 is MNHEY and CDR2 is SMNVEV (reference sequence). This CDR3 is 16 amino acids long. J lost 6 bases, V lost 5 bases, and 13 bases had no gene match.

The gene calls are TRBV14 and TRBJ2-7; D is possibly TRBD1 (5 bases). The V end lost 0 bases, the J end lost 9 bases, and 15 bases lay between the germline ends. The germline CDR1 and CDR2 sequences are SGHDN and FVKESK. The CDR3 has 14 amino acids. This chain's CDR3 is CASSQDQGQGGQYF. For the CDR3, the DNA is TGTGCCAGCAGCCAAGATCAGGGTCAGGGCGGGCAGTACTTC.

The chain carries TRBV30 and TRBJ2-1; TRBD2 agrees at 9 bases. This CDR3 contains 14 residues. Germline V gives CDR1 GTSNPN, CDR2 SVGIG (reference sequence). J lost 10 bases, V lost 5 bases, and 12 bases had no gene match. The CDR3 coding sequence is TGTGCCTGGCTCTATAGCGGGAGAGTGGGAGAGCAGTTCTTC. Translation gives CAWLYSGRVGEQFF.

This chain connects TRBV30 to TRBJ2-1; 9 positions match TRBD1. The J segment lost 3 bases and the V segment lost 2 bases, leaving 11 bases of the junction unmatched. Germline CDR1 is GTSNPN and CDR2 is SVGIG (reference sequence). The CDR3 is 17 amino acids. The DNA for the CDR3 is TGTGCCTGGAGTACCGGACAGGGGATAGTGCGCTACAATGAGCAGTTCTTC. Residues: CAWSTGQGIVRYNEQFF.

V usage is TRBV6-2 or TRBV6-3 and J usage is TRBJ2-1; unclear D gene. The CDR3 loop spans 11 amino acids. Germline V gene lookup returns CDR1 MNHEY and CDR2 SVGEGT. V gave up 3 bases and J gave up 7 bases, with 4 bases separating them. CDR3 DNA: TGTGCCAGCAGTTATTCTAATGAGCAGTTCTTC. Translated: CASSYSNEQFF.

This chain joins TRBV15 and TRBJ2-1; D gene unclear. The germline V gene encodes CDR1 LNHNV and CDR2 YYDKDF (reference sequence). The CDR3 runs to 15 residues. V gave up 2 bases and J gave up 9 bases, with 17 bases separating them. The CDR3 coding sequence is TGTGCCACCAGCAGAATCAGTGTCCACGTGGGTGAGCAGTTCTTC. This encodes CATSRISVHVGEQFF.

The chain employs TRBV28 and TRBJ2-1; 10 bases align to TRBD2. Germline CDR1 and CDR2: MDHEN and SYDVKM. The CDR3 sequence is 15 residues long. Losses at the gene ends were 7 bases for V and 11 bases for J; bases not matched to a gene: 14. The CDR3 reads CASTSLGTSAKQQFF. The CDR3 DNA reads TGTGCCAGCACCTCACTCGGGACTAGCGCCAAACAGCAGTTCTTC.

The chain uses TRBV4-1 and TRBJ2-7; D is possibly TRBD1 (6 bases). There are 15 residues in the CDR3. In germline, CDR1 is MGHRA, CDR2 YSYEKL. V was pared by 1 base and J by 7 bases, with 17 bases between. The CDR3 coding sequence is TGCGCCAGCAGCCAAGTTACAGGGAGACTTTGGGAGCAGTACTTC. Its protein is CASSQVTGRLWEQYF.

This clone was detected only once. The genes are TRBV6-2 or TRBV6-3 and TRBJ2-7, with 11 bases that match TRBD1. The germline CDR1 and CDR2 sequences are MNHEY and SVGEGT. There are 14 residues in the CDR3. After removal of 4 bases from V and 4 bases from J, the junction contained 3 bases not matched to a gene. Written as DNA, the CDR3 is TGTGCCAGCAGTTTCGGGACAGGGGGGTACGAGCAGTACTTC. Protein sequence: CASSFGTGGYEQYF.

V and J are TRBV10-3 and TRBJ1-4; D is unclear. From germline, CDR1 is ENHRY and CDR2 SYGVKD. CDR3 length equals 12 residues. Deletions cut 0 bases from V and 7 bases from J, with 3 bases between. This CDR3 reads CAISESGEKLFF. CDR3 in DNA: TGTGCCATCAGTGAGTCGGGTGAAAAACTGTTTTTT.

V is TRBV24-1 and J is TRBJ2-2; 9 bases are shared with TRBD1. The junction had 4 bases not matched to a gene; V was cut back by 3 bases and J by 3 bases. Germline values: CDR1 KGHDR, CDR2 SFDVKD. There are 16 residues in the CDR3. The CDR3 DNA reads TGTGCCACCAGTGATCCAGGACAGGGGTACACCGGGGAGCTGTTTTTT. This codes for CATSDPGQGYTGELFF.

The chain recombines TRBV7-9 with TRBJ2-7; D is ambiguous. CDR1 and CDR2 (germline): SEHNR, FQNEAQ (reference sequence). The ends were cut back, 1 base at V and 0 bases at J, with 10 bases in the middle. The CDR3 is 15 amino acids. CDR3: CASSLERSHSYEQYF. In nucleotides, the CDR3 is TGTGCCAGCAGCTTAGAACGATCTCACTCCTACGAGCAGTACTTC.

The CDR3 DNA reads TGTGCCAGCAGCTTCGGACTAGCGGGAGTCAATGAGCAGTTCTTC. Protein: CASSFGLAGVNEQFF. V usage is TRBV5-4 and J usage is TRBJ2-1, with 13 bases fitting TRBD2. This CDR3 spans 15 amino acids. Germline assignment: CDR1 SGHNT and CDR2 YYREEE (reference sequence). Losses at the gene ends were 2 bases for V and 6 bases for J; bases not matched to a gene: 2.

The rearrangement uses TRBV30 and TRBJ2-2, with 10 nucleotides matching TRBD1. Germline CDR1 is GTSNPN and CDR2 is SVGIG (reference sequence). V was pared by 4 bases and J by 6 bases, with 5 bases of the junction left unmatched. CDR3 size: 14 residues. The CDR3 here is CAWKRQGASGELFF. The DNA for the CDR3 is TGTGCCTGGAAGAGACAGGGGGCTTCCGGGGAGCTGTTTTTT.

This rearrangement joins TRBV7-2 to TRBJ1-3; no definite D call. The CDR3 is 15 amino acids. Germline CDR1 SGHTA, CDR2 FQGNSA. Trimming removed 3 bases at V and 4 bases at J, with 13 bases between. The CDR3: CASSFDTNPGNTIYF. CDR3 DNA sequence: TGTGCCAGCAGCTTTGACACCAATCCCGGAAACACCATATATTTT.

This sequence joins TRBV3-1 (or the pseudogene TRBV3-2) and TRBJ2-2; the match to TRBD1 covers 7 bases. CDR1 and CDR2 from the germline V gene are LGHDT and YNNKEL (reference sequence). This CDR3 is built from 18 residues. V shed 0 bases, J shed 1 base, and the junction held 8 bases outside the gene matches. The CDR3 loop is CASSQDRTDRLNTGELFF. DNA of the CDR3: TGTGCCAGCAGCCAAGATCGAACGGACAGGCTGAACACCGGGGAGCTGTTTTTT.